This TCR beta chain was profiled in a study of blood T cells in healthy people across ages. Overall study findings and caveats: Possibly confounding the expanded clonotype changes was the fact that donor CMV status was unknown. The unsorted PBMCs prevented any conclusive comparison of naive versus antigen-experienced cells.

Concerning this clonotype itself: Its specificity is unknown.

A second roughly 6 to 12 cycle PCR used barcoded and J-beta primers. TCRdb re-analysed the 5' RACE reads in MiXCR, keeping a single row per CDR3 protein. Of 910,000 or so distinct CDR3 sequences in the sample, roughly 47% were seen once. Looked up from germline, CDR1 is KGHSH and CDR2 is LQKENI. Trimming took 6 bases from V and 8 from J, leaving 11 bases between them. The CDR3 spans 12 residues. Every participating donor contributed about 10 milliliters of peripheral blood through a draw. Sequenced sample: blood. V usage is TRBV18 and J usage is TRBJ2-1; unclear D gene. The receptor's source is a woman aged 55-70 years in good health. The CDR3 DNA sequence: TGTGCCAGCTCTCATGACGGAGATGAGCAGTTCTTC. Residues: CASSHDGDEQFF.